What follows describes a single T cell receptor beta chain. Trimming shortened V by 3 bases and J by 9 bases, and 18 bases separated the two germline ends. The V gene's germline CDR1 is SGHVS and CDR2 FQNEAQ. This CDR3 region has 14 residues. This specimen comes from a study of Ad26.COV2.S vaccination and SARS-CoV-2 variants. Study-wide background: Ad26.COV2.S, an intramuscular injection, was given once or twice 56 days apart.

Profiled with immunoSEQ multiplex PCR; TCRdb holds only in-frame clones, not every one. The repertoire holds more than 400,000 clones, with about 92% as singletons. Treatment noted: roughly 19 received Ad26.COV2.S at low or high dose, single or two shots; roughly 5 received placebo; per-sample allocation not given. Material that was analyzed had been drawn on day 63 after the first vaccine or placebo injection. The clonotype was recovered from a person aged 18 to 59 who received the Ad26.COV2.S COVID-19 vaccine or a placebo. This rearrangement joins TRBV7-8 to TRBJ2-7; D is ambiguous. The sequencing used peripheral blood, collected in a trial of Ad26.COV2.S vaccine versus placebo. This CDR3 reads CASSLGSDVFGQYF. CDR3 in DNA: TGTGCCAGCAGCTTGGGGTCGGACGTGTTTGGGCAGTACTTC.